The table lists the clone carrying this T cell receptor (beta chain) with a few counts. The second PCR ran about 6 to 11 cycles with a sample-barcoded 5' primer and J-beta primers. MiXCR was run by TCRdb on the 5' RACE reads, yielding one entry per CDR3 protein. The sample lists about 720,000 distinct CDR3 sequences, approximately 21% seen once, with less than 25% in the top ten. This entry is derived from a study of blood T cells in healthy people across ages. Germline loops: CDR1 SQVTM, CDR2 ANQGSEA. Trimming cost V 3 bases and J 6 bases, with 13 bases left between them. The CDR3 is 13 amino acids. The V and J genes are TRBV29-1 and TRBJ2-3; the D gene is possibly TRBD1 (5 bases). The receptor was derived from a man between 70 and 80 years old in good health. What was sequenced was blood. The CDR3 region is CSVDDQGSDTQYF. The DNA of the CDR3 is TGCAGCGTTGATGATCAGGGCTCGGATACGCAGTATTTT.